What follows are 31 T cell receptor beta chains derived from one specimen sequenced in a study of read filtering for tumor transcriptome and immune sequencing. From about 400 ng of RNA, a library with molecular barcoded alpha/delta and beta/gamma adaptors was made. In TCRdb, the reads were re-called with MiXCR into one record per CDR3 protein. There are more than 100,000 distinct CDR3 sequences in the sample; about 12% occur only once, and about 8.6% lies in the top ten. The sequenced sample was a population of CD138-negative cells sorted from bone marrow. Receptors originate from a donor at least 40 years old with multiple myeloma.

Regarding this clonotype: Since a much larger clone is just one base distant, this may be a read error. V usage is TRBV2 and J usage is TRBJ2-7; possibly TRBD2 for D (7 bases). Germline V CDR1 and CDR2: SNHLY, FYNNEI. Trimming removed 2 bases at V and 2 bases at J, with 19 bases between. The CDR3 covers 17 residues. CDR3 loop: CASSEFGGGAATYEQYF. The DNA of the CDR3 is TGTGCCAGCAGTGAATTTGGAGGGGGGGCGGCGACCTACGAGCAGTACTTC.

The rearrangement joins TRBV7-9 to TRBJ1-3; unclear D gene. CDR1 is SEHNR and CDR2 is FQNEAQ in the germline V gene (reference sequence). The CDR3 runs 17 residues. Trimming left V 5 bases short and J 4 bases short, with 21 bases between. The CDR3 loop reads CASSPNFASSEGNTIYF. The CDR3 region has the DNA TGTGCCAGCAGCCCCAACTTTGCCTCATCCGAAGGAAACACCATATATTTT.

This clonotype appeared many times. The rearrangement uses TRBV6-6 and TRBJ1-5; no clear D gene. The CDR3 sequence is 16 residues long. CDR1 is MNHNY and CDR2 is SVGAGI in the germline V gene (reference sequence). CDR3 in amino acids: CATENKNVRSNQPQHF. CDR3 bases: TGTGCGACCGAGAACAAGAATGTCCGTAGCAATCAGCCCCAGCATTTT.

This chain uses TRBV6-1 with TRBJ2-1; D gene uncertain. Between the trimmed V and J ends, which lost 5 bases and 2 bases, there was a span of 16 bases. The CDR3 has 16 amino acids. Looked up from germline, CDR1 is MNHNS and CDR2 is SASEGT. The DNA of the CDR3 is TGTGCCAGCAGTTATCCAGACATCAACCCCTACAATGAGCAGTTCTTC. Translating it yields CASSYPDINPYNEQFF.

This clonotype was counted at least ten times. V usage is TRBV12-3 or TRBV12-4 and J usage is TRBJ2-1, with D possibly TRBD2 on 6 matching bases. This CDR3 contains 16 residues. V gave up 4 bases and J gave up 3 bases, with 16 bases separating them. The CDR3 region has the DNA TGTGCCAGCAGTTCGTTCGGGGCGGGAAGCTACAATGAGCAGTTCTTC. Translated: CASSSFGAGSYNEQFF.

This clonotype was counted ten times or more. The rearrangement joins TRBV20-1 to TRBJ2-1; 11 bases match TRBD2. The CDR3 totals 16 residues. CDR1 is DFQATT, CDR2 SNEGSKA, per germline (reference sequence). V lost 2 bases to trimming and J lost 4 bases; unmatched junction nucleotides: 7. The CDR3 reads CSARPGLAVSYNEQFF. DNA for the CDR3: TGCAGTGCTAGACCGGGACTAGCGGTTTCTTACAATGAGCAGTTCTTC.

The chain has TRBV12-3 or TRBV12-4 and TRBJ1-2; no firm D call. V was clipped by 4 bases and J by 8 bases, with 14 bases between them. This CDR3 contains 13 residues. The CDR3 DNA reads TGTGCCAGCAGTTACGAGGGTAGATTAGGCTACACCTTC. It yields the protein CASSYEGRLGYTF.

This clonotype was seen many times. The V and J genes are TRBV7-2 and TRBJ2-7, with 12 bases matching TRBD2. CDR3 length equals 16 residues. V was pared by 2 bases and J by 6 bases, with 8 bases of the junction left unmatched. Per the germline V gene, CDR1 is SGHTA and CDR2 is FQGNSA. DNA for the CDR3: TGTGCCAGCAGCTTACCTAGCGGGAGGGGCGGTGTCGAGCAGTACTTC. Translated, it gives CASSLPSGRGGVEQYF.

This clonotype was observed at least ten times. The rearrangement uses TRBV7-2 and TRBJ2-5; possibly TRBD2 for D (6 bases). CDR1 SGHTA and CDR2 FQGNSA come from the germline V gene. Trimming took 5 bases from V and 3 from J, leaving 13 bases between them. There are 14 residues in the CDR3. The CDR3 sequence: CASSDRDLKETQYF. In DNA, the CDR3 is TGTGCCAGCAGCGATAGGGACTTGAAAGAGACCCAGTACTTC.

This clonotype was seen at least ten times. V usage is TRBV27 and J usage is TRBJ1-5, with 8 bases that match TRBD1. The trim removed 6 bases at V and 5 bases at J, leaving 6 bases unmatched. Germline CDR1 MNHEY, CDR2 SMNVEV (reference sequence). The CDR3 spans 14 residues. CDR3 sequence: CASSPDRGDQPQHF. The CDR3 nucleotides read TGTGCCAGCAGCCCCGACAGGGGAGATCAGCCCCAGCATTTT.

Regarding this clonotype: This may be a read error: a much more frequent sequence differs by one nucleotide. The conserved phenylalanine or tryptophan normally closing the CDR3 is absent here, so this likely arose from a read error. This sequence joins TRBV4-2 and TRBJ2-5; the match to TRBD2 covers 10 bases. Germline trimming cut 1 base from V and 2 bases from J; bases unmatched to any gene: 7. Germline assignment: CDR1 LGHNA and CDR2 YNFKEQ. The CDR3 runs to 17 residues. The CDR3 sequence is CASSQGASGSWQETQYS. The CDR3, as DNA: TGTGCCAGCAGCCAAGGGGCTAGCGGGAGTTGGCAAGAGACCCAGTACTCC.

As for this clonotype: This may be a read error, as it is one base from a much larger clone. The CDR3 does not end in the conserved phenylalanine or tryptophan, so this is likely a read error. The CDR3 region is CASSLADGGQETQYI. The CDR3 DNA follows: TGTGCCAGCAGCTTGGCGGATGGGGGCCAAGAGACCCAGTACATC. This sequence joins TRBV5-6 and TRBJ2-5; D assignment may be TRBD1 or TRBD2 (5 bases each). Germline V gene lookup returns CDR1 SGHDT and CDR2 YYEEEE. V was shortened by 0 bases and J by 1 base, with 10 bases between the two germline ends. The CDR3 is made up of 15 amino acids.

This clonotype was recorded only once. The rearrangement links TRBV12-3 or TRBV12-4 to TRBJ1-5; D not resolved. This CDR3 is built from 13 residues. The V end lost 6 bases, the J end lost 11 bases, and 17 bases lay between the germline ends. CDR3 protein: CASSSGLKQTQHF. The CDR3 DNA reads as TGTGCCAGCAGCTCCGGGTTAAAGCAGACCCAGCATTTT.

The sample holds many counts of this clonotype. The chain carries TRBV20-1 and TRBJ1-4; 10 bases line up with TRBD1. Germline V gives CDR1 DFQATT, CDR2 SNEGSKA (reference sequence). The V gene end was trimmed by 4 bases and the J gene end by 0 bases; junction bases not matched to a gene: 8. CDR3 length: 17 residues. Here the CDR3 DNA reads TGCAGTGCTATCCCGGACAGGGGGGTATCAACTAATGAAAAACTGTTTTTT. As protein: CSAIPDRGVSTNEKLFF.

Remarks on this clonotype: This may come from a read error, since a much larger clone is one base off. The rearrangement uses TRBV4-1 and TRBJ2-7; 8 nucleotides agree with TRBD2. Germline V gene lookup returns CDR1 MGHRA and CDR2 YSYEKL. The CDR3 contains 17 residues. The CDR3 spells CASSQVWSSGFSYVQYF. The CDR3 nucleotides read TGCGCCAGCAGCCAAGTTTGGTCTAGCGGGTTTTCCTACGTGCAGTACTTC.

By sample fraction, this clonotype is medium-sized. The chain uses TRBV20-1 and TRBJ2-1, with D possibly matching TRBD2 (5 bases). From germline, CDR1 is DFQATT and CDR2 SNEGSKA (reference sequence). This CDR3 comprises 13 residues. Trimming stripped 3 bases from V and 5 bases from J, with 11 bases between. The CDR3: CSASVRADNEQFF. Here the CDR3 DNA reads TGCAGTGCTAGTGTGAGGGCCGACAATGAGCAGTTCTTC.

This clonotype was detected ten times or more. This chain links TRBV20-1 with TRBJ1-1, with a possible D match to TRBD1 (5 bases). CDR3 size: 12 residues. Deletions cut 8 bases from V and 1 base from J, with 11 bases between. The V gene's germline CDR1 is DFQATT and CDR2 SNEGSKA (reference sequence). The CDR3 coding sequence is TGCAGTCCAGGTACAGGGAACACTGAAGCTTTCTTT. Translated: CSPGTGNTEAFF.

Ten or more counts support this clonotype. The CDR3 nucleotides read TGTGCCAGCACCAGTAAGGGGGACACTGAAGCTTTCTTT. Translated: CASTSKGDTEAFF. The J gene is TRBJ1-1, the V gene TRBV13, with D possibly being TRBD1 (6 bases). CDR3 length equals 13 residues. V was trimmed by 7 bases and J by 3 bases, leaving 12 bases between them. The V gene's germline CDR1 is PRHDT and CDR2 FYEKMQ (reference sequence).

This clonotype was detected ten times or more. The gene calls are TRBV7-9 and TRBJ2-1, with 8 bases aligning to TRBD2. J lost 0 bases, V lost 8 bases, and 6 bases had no gene match. CDR3 size: 15 residues. Germline V gene lookup returns CDR1 SEHNR and CDR2 FQNEAQ (reference sequence). The CDR3 DNA is TGTGCCAGCGGCGGTAGCGGGATCTCCTACAATGAGCAGTTCTTC. Amino acids: CASGGSGISYNEQFF.

This clonotype was counted ten times or more. V gene TRBV2 combines with J gene TRBJ1-3; possibly TRBD1 for D (5 bases). Germline V gene sequence: CDR1 SNHLY, CDR2 FYNNEI. The CDR3 length is 15 residues. Trimming took 2 bases from V and 4 from J, leaving 12 bases between them. CDR3 residues: CASSESSGSGNTIYF. CDR3 sequence (DNA): TGTGCCAGCAGTGAAAGCTCAGGGTCGGGAAACACCATATATTTT.

This clonotype was counted many times. The chain is built from TRBV20-1 and TRBJ2-3; 8 positions match TRBD2. The CDR3 length is 14 residues. V shed 3 bases, J shed 4 bases, and the junction held 6 bases outside the gene matches. In germline, CDR1 is DFQATT, CDR2 SNEGSKA (reference sequence). Written as DNA, the CDR3 is TGCAGTGCTAGGGGACTAGGGTTGGCAGATACGCAGTATTTT. Translation gives CSARGLGLADTQYF.

This clonotype was seen a few times. This chain uses TRBV20-1 with TRBJ2-1, with a weak D call TRBD2 (6 bases). The length of the CDR3 is 12 residues. The V and J ends lost 6 bases and 12 bases respectively, with 18 bases between them. The V gene's germline CDR1 is DFQATT and CDR2 SNEGSKA (reference sequence). The CDR3: CSAPRDFRGQFF. The CDR3 DNA is TGCAGTGCGCCACGGGACTTCAGAGGGCAGTTCTTC.

This clonotype was seen just once. A much larger clone lies a single base off, so this may be a read error. The CDR3 end shows no conserved phenylalanine or tryptophan, and so a read error is likely. The chain joins TRBV6-5 to TRBJ1-5; D unclear. Between the trimmed V and J ends, which lost 4 bases and 1 base, there was a span of 8 bases. Germline CDR1 and CDR2: MNHEY and SVGAGI. CDR3 length equals 14 residues. The CDR3 here is CASSSLSSNQPQHS. The DNA for the CDR3 is TGTGCCAGCAGTTCCCTCAGCAGCAATCAGCCCCAGCATTCT.

This clonotype was counted many times. CDR3 amino acids: CASSYAGSYNEQFF. The CDR3 DNA is TGCGCCAGCAGCTATGCAGGGTCCTACAATGAGCAGTTCTTC. The chain recombines TRBV5-1 with TRBJ2-1, with D perhaps matching TRBD1 (5 bases). This CDR3 is built from 14 residues. The germline V and J ends were trimmed by 3 bases and 1 base, with 8 bases remaining between them. Germline V lookup: CDR1 SGHRS, CDR2 YFSETQ.

This clonotype was detected many times. The V gene is TRBV20-1, the J gene TRBJ2-3; possibly TRBD2 for D (5 bases). V was clipped by 0 bases and J by 0 bases, with 10 bases between them. Looked up from germline, CDR1 is DFQATT and CDR2 is SNEGSKA (reference sequence). The CDR3 consists of 15 residues. The CDR3 loop reads CSARDPAASTDTQYF. CDR3 nucleotides: TGCAGTGCTAGAGATCCAGCGGCTAGCACAGATACGCAGTATTTT.

Comment on this clonotype: A much more abundant neighbour one base away suggests this may be a read error. The V and J genes are TRBV11-3 and TRBJ2-7, with 7 nucleotides matching TRBD2. The CDR3 extends over 15 amino acids. Germline CDR1 and CDR2: SGHNT and YENEEA. Trimming at V came to 5 bases and at J to 7 bases, leaving 14 bases not matched to a gene. The CDR3: CASSQGTSGTQEQYF. The DNA for the CDR3 is TGTGCCAGCAGCCAAGGGACGAGCGGGACCCAGGAGCAGTACTTC.

This clonotype was seen at least ten times. The gene calls are TRBV6-5 and TRBJ1-6; D may be TRBD1 (6 bases). The CDR3 runs to 17 residues. The germline V gene encodes CDR1 MNHEY and CDR2 SVGAGI. Trimming removed 0 bases at V and 7 bases at J, with 16 bases between. CDR3 nucleotides: TGTGCCAGCAGTTACTCGCTCCCGACAGGAACGAATTCACCCCTCCACTTT. This encodes CASSYSLPTGTNSPLHF.

This clonotype has ten or more counts. V and J are TRBV20-1 and TRBJ1-6, with D possibly matching TRBD1 (5 bases). This CDR3 spans 14 amino acids. Germline V gives CDR1 DFQATT, CDR2 SNEGSKA (reference sequence). V lost 0 bases, J lost 9 bases, and 12 bases lay in between. CDR3 bases: TGCAGTGCTAGAGATCCGGGAGGGGCTTCACCCCTCCACTTT. Protein sequence: CSARDPGGASPLHF.

This clonotype has a count of ten or more. The V gene is TRBV11-2, the J gene TRBJ2-1; TRBD2 matches 12 bases. The CDR3 has 15 residues. The V and J ends lost 4 bases and 10 bases, in that order; junction bases with no gene match: 8. Germline CDR1 reads SGHAT; CDR2 reads FQNNGV. For the CDR3, the DNA is TGTGCCAGCAGCTCCCGACTAGCGGGAGCGAGGGAGCAGTTCTTC. This codes for CASSSRLAGAREQFF.

This clonotype is a singleton in its sample. The CDR3 carries no conserved terminal phenylalanine or tryptophan, so it likely arises from a read error. This chain joins TRBV7-9 and TRBJ2-1; D is unresolved. Trimming cost V 8 bases and J 8 bases, with 13 bases left between them. Looked up from germline, CDR1 is SEHNR and CDR2 is FQNEAQ (reference sequence). The CDR3 length is 12 residues. The CDR3 coding sequence is TGTGCCAGCGGCCGCGGTAAGGATGAGCAGTTCTCC. This sequence encodes CASGRGKDEQFS.

This clonotype was detected many times. The chain uses TRBV7-2 and TRBJ2-1; D perhaps matches TRBD2 (5 bases). Germline assignment: CDR1 SGHTA and CDR2 FQGNSA. CDR3 length: 12 residues. V lost 5 bases to trimming and J lost 7 bases, with 9 bases between them. CDR3 residues: CASSPPGNEQFF. CDR3 coding DNA: TGTGCCAGCAGCCCCCCGGGGAATGAGCAGTTCTTC.